These 32 T cell receptor beta chains originate from one sample sequenced in a study of regulatory T cells in long-lasting Graves disease. To make TCR beta libraries, researchers used iRepertoire HTBI primers and Arm-PCR of CDR3 regions. MiXCR was run by TCRdb on the multiplex PCR reads, yielding one entry per CDR3 protein. Of approximately 390,000 distinct CDR3 sequences listed, under 20% are singletons. Time point in this sample: newly diagnosed GD, antithyroid drugs for less than 3 months. PBMC RNA served as the TCR library source. The same data also contributed to another study, on T cells in Graves' hyperthyroidism and ophthalmopathy.

The source material was peripheral blood mononuclear cells (PBMCs), sampled at new diagnosis, from a patient treated with antithyroid drugs. These receptors originate from a woman between 18 and 29 years old with Graves disease.

Concerning this clonotype itself: This could be a read error, since a much larger clone is one nucleotide away. The chain couples TRBV11-2 to TRBJ2-1; D is unclear. The CDR3 length is 16 residues. Germline V gives CDR1 SGHAT, CDR2 FQNNGV. CDR3 sequence: CAGSLDPGAALYEQFF. In DNA form, the CDR3 reads TGTGCCGGCAGCTTAGATCCGGGCGCTGCCCTATATGAGCAGTTCTTC.

This sequence joins TRBV2 and TRBJ1-1, with D unresolved. V was trimmed by 4 bases and J by 4 bases, leaving 13 bases between them. The germline gives CDR1 SNHLY, CDR2 FYNNEI. The length of the CDR3 is 14 residues. The CDR3 spells CASSVSGSGTEAFF. CDR3 coding DNA: TGTGCCAGCAGTGTTTCCGGGAGCGGCACTGAAGCTTTCTTT.

This chain links TRBV29-1 with TRBJ2-1, with 7 bases matching TRBD1. The length of the CDR3 is 13 residues. Germline CDR1 SQVTM, CDR2 ANQGSEA. V shed 3 bases, J shed 7 bases, and the junction held 6 bases outside the gene matches. The CDR3 loop is CSVDPGTVNEQFF. The DNA for the CDR3 is TGCAGCGTTGACCCCGGGACAGTTAATGAGCAGTTCTTC.

This clonotype was counted a few times. The chain links TRBV13 to TRBJ1-1, with TRBD1 identical over 12 bases. V lost 7 bases, J lost 3 bases, and 9 bases stayed unmatched. CDR3 length equals 16 residues. From germline, CDR1 is PRHDT and CDR2 FYEKMQ (reference sequence). DNA of the CDR3: TGTGCCAGCACCGGACCGGGACAGGGGGCAGACACTGAAGCTTTCTTT. This codes for CASTGPGQGADTEAFF.

This chain's CDR3 is CSVETGDTQYF. CDR3 DNA sequence: TGCAGCGTTGAAACGGGAGATACGCAGTATTTT. The chain recombines TRBV29-1 with TRBJ2-3, with unresolved D. This CDR3 has 11 amino acids. Germline V gives CDR1 SQVTM, CDR2 ANQGSEA. V lost 2 bases, J lost 5 bases, and 5 bases lay in between.

The CDR3 nucleotides read TGCAGCGTTGTGGGAACTCAAGAGACCCAGTACTTC. Its protein is CSVVGTQETQYF. The rearrangement joins TRBV29-1 to TRBJ2-5; D unresolved. The CDR3 runs to 12 residues. Germline assignment: CDR1 SQVTM and CDR2 ANQGSEA. The ends were cut back, 4 bases at V and 2 bases at J, with 8 bases in the middle.

This clonotype turned up a few times. The chain links TRBV2 to TRBJ2-7, with TRBD1 as a possible D gene (5 bases). Germline CDR1 and CDR2: SNHLY and FYNNEI. The CDR3 covers 14 residues. With 6 bases removed from V and 6 bases from J, the gap between germline ends came to 18 bases. The CDR3 region has the DNA TGTGCCAGCAGATTGGACCGACAGTCCGCCGAGCAGTACTTC. This codes for CASRLDRQSAEQYF.

This clonotype was counted at least ten times. V gene TRBV7-2 combines with J gene TRBJ2-2, with D perhaps TRBD1 or TRBD2 (6 bases each). CDR3 length: 16 residues. Germline V gene data show CDR1 as SGHTA and CDR2 as FQGNSA. Deletions cut 2 bases from V and 5 bases from J, with 15 bases between. Here the CDR3 DNA reads TGTGCCAGCAGCTTATCCCGGGGGCTGGTGACCGGGGAGCTGTTTTTT. Amino acid sequence: CASSLSRGLVTGELFF.

The chain links TRBV6-1 to TRBJ2-7; D possibly matches TRBD1 or TRBD2 (5 bases each). Germline CDR1 MNHNS, CDR2 SASEGT. The CDR3 is 13 amino acids. V was pared by 2 bases and J by 2 bases, with 7 bases between. The CDR3 protein is CASSEMGAYEQYF. CDR3 coding DNA: TGTGCCAGCAGTGAAATGGGGGCCTACGAGCAGTACTTC.

The table lists this clonotype with a count of one. The J gene is TRBJ1-3, the V gene TRBV11-2; D might be TRBD1 (5 bases). Looked up from germline, CDR1 is SGHAT and CDR2 is FQNNGV. The CDR3 loop spans 16 amino acids. Trimming took 5 bases from V and 4 from J, leaving 18 bases between them. CDR3 in amino acids: CASSLEGITRGNTIYF. CDR3 nucleotides: TGTGCCAGCAGCCTCGAGGGGATAACAAGAGGAAACACCATATATTTT. The full variable domain, in which reference TRBV11-2 and TRBJ1-3 provide the parts outside the CDR3, is EAGVAQSPRYKIIEKRQSVAFWCNPISGHATLYWYQQILGQGPKLLIQFQNNGVVDDSQLPKDRFSAERLKGVDSTLKIQPAKLEDSAVYLCASSLEGITRGNTIYFGEGSWLTVV.

This clonotype was seen ten or more times. V gene TRBV11-3 combines with J gene TRBJ2-3, with D tentatively TRBD2 (5 bases). The CDR3 runs 15 residues. CDR1 and CDR2 (germline): SGHNT, YENEEA. Trimming took off 5 bases at V and 0 bases at J, with 12 bases between the two ends. The DNA for the CDR3 is TGTGCCAGCAGCCTAGCCCATAGTAGCACAGATACGCAGTATTTT. Its protein is CASSLAHSSTDTQYF. The complete variable domain, with remaining parts taken from reference TRBV11-3 and TRBJ2-3, reads EAGVVQSPRYKIIEKKQPVAFWCNPISGHNTLYWYLQNLGQGPELLIRYENEEAVDDSQLPKDRFSAERLKGVDSTLKIQPAELGDSAVYLCASSLAHSSTDTQYFGPGTRLTVL.

This clonotype was detected many times. This chain joins TRBV3-1 and TRBJ1-5; perhaps TRBD1 as D (5 bases). Germline V gives CDR1 LGHDT, CDR2 YNNKEL (reference sequence). CDR3 size: 15 residues. V lost 3 bases to trimming and J lost 6 bases, with 15 bases between them. As DNA, the CDR3 is TGTGCCAGCAGCCAGGGCAGGGTTTTCGGTCAGCCCCAGCATTTT. It translates to CASSQGRVFGQPQHF.

This clonotype came up a few times. The V and J genes are TRBV9 and TRBJ2-3, with 8 bases matching TRBD2. Germline-derived CDR1 and CDR2 are SGDLS and YYNGEE. Trimming took 4 bases from V and 0 from J; bases not matched to a gene: 7. The CDR3 is 16 amino acids. CDR3 sequence: CASSTGASGSTDTQYF. As DNA, the CDR3 is TGTGCCAGCAGCACCGGAGCTAGCGGGAGCACAGATACGCAGTATTTT.

This clonotype was observed at least ten times. The gene calls are TRBV7-8 and TRBJ2-7; 7 bases agree with TRBD1. The CDR3 contains 15 residues. The trim removed 1 base at V and 4 bases at J, leaving 7 bases unmatched. Germline V gene data show CDR1 as SGHVS and CDR2 as FQNEAQ. CDR3 amino acids: CASSLGGQASYEQYF. CDR3 sequence (DNA): TGTGCCAGCAGCTTAGGTGGACAGGCATCTTACGAGCAGTACTTC.

The gene calls are TRBV28 and TRBJ2-7; weak D call: TRBD1 (6 bases). With 7 bases removed from V and 1 base from J, the gap between germline ends came to 20 bases. This CDR3 region has 16 residues. Germline CDR1 is MDHEN and CDR2 is SYDVKM. CDR3: CASIPTIGGASYEQYF. DNA of the CDR3: TGTGCCAGCATCCCAACTATTGGGGGCGCGTCCTACGAGCAGTACTTC.

This chain joins TRBV7-3 and TRBJ2-1; 12 bases map to TRBD2. Per germline, CDR1 SGHTA and CDR2 FQGTGA. Trimming cost V 11 bases and J 9 bases; bases outside gene matches: 14. The CDR3 loop spans 15 amino acids. In DNA, the CDR3 is TGTGCCGGCGGCTCGCTAGCGGGGGGGGCCAGTGAGCAGTTCTTC. This codes for CAGGSLAGGASEQFF.

The chain joins TRBV4-2 to TRBJ1-4; 8 bases fit TRBD1. Germline CDR1 is LGHNA and CDR2 is YNFKEQ. After removal of 0 bases from V and 8 bases from J, the junction contained 5 bases not matched to a gene. The CDR3 has 15 residues. The CDR3 loop is CASSQDQGAREKLFF. CDR3 nucleotide sequence: TGTGCCAGCAGCCAAGATCAGGGGGCGCGGGAAAAACTGTTTTTT.

The DNA for the CDR3 is TGTGCCAGCAGCGTAGTATCGGGGGCGGGAGAGGAGCAGTACTTC. Protein product: CASSVVSGAGEEQYF. The rearrangement joins TRBV9 to TRBJ2-7; possibly TRBD2 for D (7 bases). The CDR3 extends over 15 amino acids. The germline V and J ends were trimmed by 0 bases and 7 bases, with 17 bases remaining between them. Germline V gene lookup returns CDR1 SGDLS and CDR2 YYNGEE.

This clonotype was recorded a few times. J is TRBJ1-2 and V is TRBV19, with D possibly being TRBD1 (6 bases). The germline V and J ends were trimmed by 6 bases and 5 bases, with 22 bases remaining between them. Germline values: CDR1 LNHDA, CDR2 SQIVND (reference sequence). This CDR3 is built from 16 residues. CDR3 sequence (DNA): TGTGCCAGTAGCGCCCGTCCCGGGACAAATGAATATGGCTACACCTTC. Protein product: CASSARPGTNEYGYTF.

This clonotype was counted only a few times. The V and J genes are TRBV4-2 and TRBJ2-5; 8 nucleotides line up with TRBD2. From germline, CDR1 is LGHNA and CDR2 YNFKEQ. J lost 4 bases, V lost 3 bases, and 4 bases had no gene match. The CDR3 covers 14 residues. CDR3 loop: CASSQSGGGETQYF. DNA for the CDR3: TGTGCCAGCAGCCAGAGCGGGGGTGGAGAGACCCAGTACTTC.

The sample holds many counts of this clonotype. The V call is TRBV5-1, the J call TRBJ2-1; D is uncertain. This CDR3 is 15 amino acids long. Germline CDR1 reads SGHRS; CDR2 reads YFSETQ. V lost 0 bases and J lost 2, with 9 bases in between. The CDR3 region is CASSLEGTPYNEQFF. CDR3 sequence (DNA): TGCGCCAGCAGCTTGGAGGGTACCCCCTACAATGAGCAGTTCTTC.

This clonotype was observed at least ten times. The chain has TRBV7-6 and TRBJ2-1; D is unclear. From germline, CDR1 is SGHVS and CDR2 FNYEAQ. The length of the CDR3 is 13 residues. With 5 bases removed from V and 0 bases from J, the gap between germline ends came to 5 bases. The DNA of the CDR3 is TGTGCCAGCAGCCACATCTCCTACAATGAGCAGTTCTTC. Its protein product is CASSHISYNEQFF.

This clonotype has a count of ten or more. This sequence joins TRBV7-3 and TRBJ2-5; 10 nucleotides match TRBD2. This CDR3 has 15 amino acids. V shed 5 bases, J shed 3 bases, and the junction held 6 bases outside the gene matches. The germline V gene has CDR1 SGHTA and CDR2 FQGTGA. The CDR3 region has the DNA TGTGCCAGCAGCAGGGGACTAGCGATGGAAGAGACCCAGTACTTC. It encodes CASSRGLAMEETQYF.

This clonotype was counted many times. The chain is built from TRBV28 and TRBJ2-7; tentative D call: TRBD2 (6 bases). V was trimmed by 6 bases and J by 3 bases, leaving 12 bases between them. Germline values: CDR1 MDHEN, CDR2 SYDVKM. CDR3 length: 13 residues. The CDR3 loop is CASSVGRGYEQYF. The CDR3 DNA sequence: TGTGCCAGCAGCGTGGGGCGGGGCTACGAGCAGTACTTC.

This clonotype was observed a handful of times. The chain couples TRBV19 to TRBJ2-1; 10 bases map to TRBD2. This CDR3 has 17 amino acids. CDR1 is LNHDA, CDR2 SQIVND, per germline (reference sequence). J was trimmed by 5 bases and V by 7 bases; bases with no gene match: 14. CDR3 amino acids: CASTLGFSGRMDNEQFF. CDR3 sequence (DNA): TGTGCCAGTACCCTCGGGTTTAGCGGGAGGATGGACAATGAGCAGTTCTTC.

CDR3 in DNA: TGTGCCAGCTCACTAATACAGAGTGAAGCTTTCTTT. Translated, it gives CASSLIQSEAFF. The chain carries TRBV18 and TRBJ1-1; D remains ambiguous. This CDR3 spans 12 amino acids. CDR1 and CDR2 from the germline V gene are KGHSH and LQKENI. V was pared by 4 bases and J by 7 bases, with 10 bases between.

This clonotype was observed many times. The chain employs TRBV6-1 and TRBJ1-1, with TRBD1 identical over 7 bases. The CDR3 length is 13 residues. V trimming: 4 bases; J trimming: 8 bases; junction bases outside the gene matches: 7. CDR1 MNHNS and CDR2 SASEGT come from the germline V gene. The CDR3 DNA reads TGTGCCAGCAGTGGATGGGAACAGGGGGAAGCTTTCTTT. As protein: CASSGWEQGEAFF.

This clonotype was detected ten times or more. The gene calls are TRBV15 and TRBJ1-5, with a weak D call TRBD1 (5 bases). The CDR3 has 15 amino acids. The V gene lost 6 bases and the J gene lost 2 bases, with 14 bases spanning the gap. CDR1 LNHNV and CDR2 YYDKDF come from the germline V gene (reference sequence). The CDR3 sequence: CATRIAGRRNQPQHF. In nucleotides, the CDR3 is TGTGCCACCAGAATAGCAGGGAGGCGCAATCAGCCCCAGCATTTT.

This clonotype was recorded at least ten times. This CDR3 is missing its conserved last phenylalanine or tryptophan, likely due to a read error. This chain connects TRBV30 to TRBJ2-7, with 7 positions matching TRBD1. This CDR3 has 12 amino acids. The V segment lost 2 bases and the J segment 6 bases; nucleotides outside the gene matches: 4. CDR1 is GTSNPN, CDR2 SVGIG, per germline (reference sequence). The CDR3 DNA follows: TGTGCCTGGAGTAGACAGGGTCTCGAGCAGTACCTC. Translated, it gives CAWSRQGLEQYL.

The J gene is TRBJ2-3, the V gene TRBV19, with 8 nucleotides matching TRBD1. CDR1 and CDR2 (germline): LNHDA, SQIVND (reference sequence). CDR3 size: 13 residues. J gave up 6 bases and V 6 bases, and 5 bases lay outside the gene matches. The CDR3 region is CASRLTGVDTQYF. CDR3 nucleotides: TGTGCCAGTAGATTGACAGGGGTTGATACGCAGTATTTT.

This clonotype has a count of ten or more. The rearrangement links TRBV30 to TRBJ1-1, with D maybe TRBD1 (5 bases). With 1 base removed from V and 5 bases from J, the gap between germline ends came to 11 bases. Germline CDR1 reads GTSNPN; CDR2 reads SVGIG (reference sequence). There are 13 residues in the CDR3. The DNA of the CDR3 is TGTGCCTGGAGTGGAGGGGTATTTACTGAAGCTTTCTTT. Translation: CAWSGGVFTEAFF.

This clonotype was seen at least ten times. The CDR3 DNA reads as TGCGCCAGCAGGGCGGTCTTTAATGAAAAACTGTTTTTT. As protein: CASRAVFNEKLFF. The V call is TRBV5-1, the J call TRBJ1-4; no firm D call. Trimming removed 5 bases from V and 4 bases from J, with 9 bases in between. Germline V gives CDR1 SGHRS, CDR2 YFSETQ. The CDR3 runs to 13 residues.